The rows below give T cell receptor beta chains drawn from one sample of a study of blood T cells in healthy people across ages. From the 5' RACE reads, TCRdb called clonotypes with MiXCR, one entry per CDR3 protein. The sample has around 780,000 distinct CDR3 sequences, around 25% seen once; the top ten hold about 2.9%. The sample was also reused in another study, on T cells of mothers and their children.

Sequenced input: blood. All receptors come from a boy aged 5 to 17 in good health. The CDR3 runs from the conserved cysteine through the conserved F or W. D genes are given only for firm matches. The size field is filled for only some rows; it gives once, few, many or a size class.

V gene: TRBV15; clone size: -; J gene: TRBJ1-3; D gene: -; CDR3 DNA: TGTGCCACCAATGGCTTCTCTGGAAACACCATATATTTT; CDR3 protein: CATNGFSGNTIYF
V gene: TRBV4-2; clone size: many; J gene: TRBJ2-7; D gene: TRBD2; CDR3 DNA: TGTGCCAGCAGCCAAGCTAGCGGGGGTTACGAGCAGTACTTC; CDR3 protein: CASSQASGGYEQYF
V gene: TRBV27; clone size: -; J gene: TRBJ1-3; D gene: TRBD1; CDR3 DNA: TGTGCCAGCAGCCCCATGGGGTCACAGGGGGACTCTGGAAACACCATATATTTT; CDR3 protein: CASSPMGSQGDSGNTIYF
V gene: TRBV4-2; clone size: -; J gene: TRBJ2-5; D gene: TRBD2; CDR3 DNA: TGTGCCAGCAGCCAAGACCTCGGCACTAGCGGGGCGGAGACCCAGTACTTC; CDR3 protein: CASSQDLGTSGAETQYF
V gene: TRBV4-1; clone size: -; J gene: TRBJ2-3; D gene: -; CDR3 DNA: TGCGCCAGCAGCCAAGAGGGGTCGGGGTCTTGGGGCACAGATACGCAGTATTTT; CDR3 protein: CASSQEGSGSWGTDTQYF
V gene: TRBV7-3; clone size: -; J gene: TRBJ2-7; D gene: TRBD2; CDR3 DNA: TGTGCCGGCAGCCCAACGGGGGGGCGGATAAAAGAGCAGTACTTC; CDR3 protein: CAGSPTGGRIKEQYF
V gene: TRBV20-1; clone size: few; J gene: TRBJ2-1; D gene: -; CDR3 DNA: TGCAGTGCTAGACTTCCCGGGGTCCGTTTATACAATGAGCAGTTCTTC; CDR3 protein: CSARLPGVRLYNEQFF
V gene: TRBV7-3; clone size: -; J gene: TRBJ2-3; D gene: TRBD1; CDR3 DNA: TGTGCCAGCAGCCAAACCGGGACAGCAGCACAAGATACGCAGTATTTT; CDR3 protein: CASSQTGTAAQDTQYF
V gene: TRBV7-6; clone size: -; J gene: TRBJ2-7; D gene: TRBD2; CDR3 DNA: TGTGCCAGCAGCCTCGGGACTACGGGGTACGAGCAGTACTTC; CDR3 protein: CASSLGTTGYEQYF
V gene: TRBV20-1; clone size: many; J gene: TRBJ2-5; D gene: -; CDR3 DNA: TGCAGTGCTTCGACTAGTAGAGAGACCCAGTACTTC; CDR3 protein: CSASTSRETQYF
V gene: TRBV5-1; clone size: few; J gene: TRBJ2-2; D gene: TRBD1; CDR3 DNA: TGCGCCAGCAGCACAGGGGCTTCGAACACCGGGGAGCTGTTTTTT; CDR3 protein: CASSTGASNTGELFF
V gene: TRBV7-9; clone size: once; J gene: TRBJ2-7; D gene: TRBD1; CDR3 DNA: TGTGCCAGCAGCTTCGAGGGTCGAGACAGGGGCGAGCAGTACTTC; CDR3 protein: CASSFEGRDRGEQYF
V gene: TRBV27; clone size: few; J gene: TRBJ1-2; D gene: TRBD1; CDR3 DNA: TGTGCCAGCAGTCAGGGACAGAATAACTATGGCTACACCTTC; CDR3 protein: CASSQGQNNYGYTF
V gene: TRBV12-5; clone size: -; J gene: TRBJ1-2; D gene: -; CDR3 DNA: TGTGCTAGTGGCCTCTCAGGGGTTGGGAGGGACTATGGCTACACCTTC; CDR3 protein: CASGLSGVGRDYGYTF
V gene: TRBV6-1; clone size: few; J gene: TRBJ1-3; D gene: -; CDR3 DNA: TGTGCCAGCAGCATGGACACGGGGTACTCTGGGAACACCATATATTTT; CDR3 protein: CASSMDTGYSGNTIYF
V gene: TRBV20-1; clone size: -; J gene: TRBJ1-2; D gene: TRBD1; CDR3 DNA: TGCAGTGCTAGAGAATGGGACAGGCATAACTATGGCTACACCTTC; CDR3 protein: CSAREWDRHNYGYTF
V gene: TRBV20-1; clone size: few; J gene: TRBJ2-7; D gene: -; CDR3 DNA: TGCAGTGCTAGGACCCCAGGCGATGCCTACGAGCAGTACTTC; CDR3 protein: CSARTPGDAYEQYF
V gene: TRBV4-1; clone size: many; J gene: TRBJ2-5; D gene: TRBD2; CDR3 DNA: TGCGCCAGCAGCCAAGACGTACGGGGAGCGGGGAGAAATCGGGAGACCCAGTACTTC; CDR3 protein: CASSQDVRGAGRNRETQYF
V gene: TRBV6-5; clone size: -; J gene: TRBJ1-3; D gene: -; CDR3 DNA: TGTGCCAGCAGTTCGCAGGGGTTTGTGGGAAACACCATATATTTT; CDR3 protein: CASSSQGFVGNTIYF
V gene: TRBV3-1; clone size: few; J gene: TRBJ2-5; D gene: -; CDR3 DNA: TGTGCCAGCAGCCAAGGTTCGGCAGGAGAGACCCAGTACTTC; CDR3 protein: CASSQGSAGETQYF
V gene: TRBV12-5; clone size: few; J gene: TRBJ1-1; D gene: -; CDR3 DNA: TGTGCTAGTGGTTTGGGATATGAAGCTTTCTTT; CDR3 protein: CASGLGYEAFF
V gene: TRBV11-2; clone size: -; J gene: TRBJ1-4; D gene: -; CDR3 DNA: TGTGCCAGCAGCTTAGATCCGGGGGACCGGGGGGAAAAACTGTTTTTT; CDR3 protein: CASSLDPGDRGEKLFF
V gene: TRBV2; clone size: few; J gene: TRBJ2-3; D gene: -; CDR3 DNA: TGTGCCACTAACCGGGACTTAAACACAGATACGCAGTATTTT; CDR3 protein: CATNRDLNTDTQYF
V gene: TRBV4-1; clone size: -; J gene: TRBJ2-2; D gene: TRBD2; CDR3 DNA: TGCGCCAGCAGCCCAGGAGGCGGGGGGGTAACCGGGGAGCTGTTTTTT; CDR3 protein: CASSPGGGGVTGELFF
V gene: TRBV2; clone size: few; J gene: TRBJ1-5; D gene: -; CDR3 DNA: TGTGCCAGCAGGGAGGGACGGCCAGCCCGGATGCAGCCCCAGCATTTT; CDR3 protein: CASREGRPARMQPQHF
V gene: TRBV20-1; clone size: -; J gene: TRBJ1-4; D gene: TRBD1; CDR3 DNA: TGCAGTACTAGAGATCCCAGGGGGAATGAAAAACTGTTTTTT; CDR3 protein: CSTRDPRGNEKLFF
V gene: TRBV7-3; clone size: -; J gene: TRBJ2-1; D gene: TRBD2; CDR3 DNA: TGTGCCAGCAGCTTCCAAGCGGGGTTCTACAATGAGCAGTTCTTC; CDR3 protein: CASSFQAGFYNEQFF
V gene: TRBV3-1; clone size: -; J gene: TRBJ1-6; D gene: -; CDR3 DNA: TGTGCCAGCAGCCAAGGCGGGTTGGGTTCACCCCTCCACTTT; CDR3 protein: CASSQGGLGSPLHF
V gene: TRBV10-3; clone size: -; J gene: TRBJ2-7; D gene: TRBD1; CDR3 DNA: TGTGCCGCGCGGGACAGGGCTACTTCCTACGAGCAGTACTTC; CDR3 protein: CAARDRATSYEQYF
V gene: TRBV6-1; clone size: few; J gene: TRBJ2-5; D gene: -; CDR3 DNA: TGTGCCAACAGTGAAAGGGACGGGGAGACCCAGTACTTC; CDR3 protein: CANSERDGETQYF
V gene: TRBV29-1; clone size: -; J gene: TRBJ2-5; D gene: TRBD2; CDR3 DNA: TGCAGCGTTGATATCAGGGCCGCCACGGGAGGCCAGTACTTC; CDR3 protein: CSVDIRAATGGQYF
V gene: TRBV5-1; clone size: -; J gene: TRBJ2-2; D gene: -; CDR3 DNA: TGCGCCAGCGGTTCCGGCGGAAACACCGGGGAGCTGTTTTTT; CDR3 protein: CASGSGGNTGELFF
V gene: TRBV20-1; clone size: -; J gene: TRBJ2-4; D gene: -; CDR3 DNA: TGCAGTGCCTCACGACTAGGGCCTCTAGCCAAAAACATTCAGTACTTC; CDR3 protein: CSASRLGPLAKNIQYF
V gene: TRBV18; clone size: few; J gene: TRBJ1-1; D gene: -; CDR3 DNA: TGTGCCAGCTCACCGAACAGGGTCCTAAACACTGAAGCTTTCTTT; CDR3 protein: CASSPNRVLNTEAFF
V gene: TRBV20-1; clone size: -; J gene: TRBJ2-5; D gene: -; CDR3 DNA: TGCAGTGCCAGTGGACGATACCAAGAGACCCAGTACTTC; CDR3 protein: CSASGRYQETQYF
V gene: TRBV29-1; clone size: few; J gene: TRBJ2-7; D gene: -; CDR3 DNA: TGCAGCGTCGGGGCCGGACGGAAAGTCCAAATGGAATCCTACGAGCAGTACTTC; CDR3 protein: CSVGAGRKVQMESYEQYF
V gene: TRBV24-1; clone size: few; J gene: TRBJ2-2; D gene: -; CDR3 DNA: TGTGCCACCAGGGCGGGGTCGAACACCGGGGAGCTGTTTTTT; CDR3 protein: CATRAGSNTGELFF
V gene: TRBV7-2; clone size: -; J gene: TRBJ2-7; D gene: -; CDR3 DNA: TGTGCCAGCAGCTCCGCCTTTTACGACGAGCAGTACTTC; CDR3 protein: CASSSAFYDEQYF
V gene: TRBV5-5; clone size: few; J gene: TRBJ2-7; D gene: -; CDR3 DNA: TGTGCCAGCAGCTCCGTTCAGACAGGCTACGAGCAGTACTTC; CDR3 protein: CASSSVQTGYEQYF
V gene: TRBV28; clone size: -; J gene: TRBJ2-2; D gene: -; CDR3 DNA: TGTGCCAGCAGTTTAAGTGTATTCCGGGCCGGGGAGCTGTTTTTT; CDR3 protein: CASSLSVFRAGELFF
V gene: TRBV7-2; clone size: few; J gene: TRBJ2-1; D gene: -; CDR3 DNA: TGTGCCAGCAGCTTAACCGACCCTGAGCGGTTCTTC; CDR3 protein: CASSLTDPERFF
V gene: TRBV3-1; clone size: -; J gene: TRBJ2-5; D gene: -; CDR3 DNA: TGCGCCAGCAGCCAAGAGTCCAGGCAAGAGACCCAGTACTTC; CDR3 protein: CASSQESRQETQYF
V gene: TRBV3-1; clone size: -; J gene: TRBJ1-4; D gene: TRBD1; CDR3 DNA: TGTGCCAGCAGCCACCGGGACAGGAATAAACTGTTTTTT; CDR3 protein: CASSHRDRNKLFF
V gene: TRBV4-2; clone size: -; J gene: TRBJ2-7; D gene: -; CDR3 DNA: TGTGCCAGCAGCCAAGAACCGGGACAAGACTACGAGCAGTACTTC; CDR3 protein: CASSQEPGQDYEQYF
V gene: TRBV5-1; clone size: -; J gene: TRBJ2-3; D gene: -; CDR3 DNA: TGCGCCACCTCAGTCACTAGCACAGATACGCAGTATTTT; CDR3 protein: CATSVTSTDTQYF
V gene: TRBV29-1; clone size: -; J gene: TRBJ1-2; D gene: -; CDR3 DNA: TGCAGCGTTGAAGGGCCCCGGGAGGACTATGGCTACACCTTC; CDR3 protein: CSVEGPREDYGYTF
V gene: TRBV5-1; clone size: few; J gene: TRBJ2-5; D gene: -; CDR3 DNA: TGCGCCAGCGCCAGGGGGGCTCCTCAAGAGACCCAGTACTTC; CDR3 protein: CASARGAPQETQYF